The present entry profiles one T cell receptor (beta chain) with its context. Its antigen is unknown. With 60 Vbeta and 13 Jbeta primers, the PCR was carried out. Produced via immunoSEQ multiplex PCR; TCRdb's table is partial and in-frame only. The sample holds around 130,000 clones, around 82% seen once. This specimen comes from a study of cytomegalovirus exposure and HLA in healthy donors. The wider study: As an earlier analysis found, about 179 million T cells yielded about 120 million unique TCR beta sequences.

Overall study results and limits: Clonal expansion was found to be greater in HLA-associated TCR beta chains than in equally common others in a later analysis. Among TCR beta chains, those listed as cytomegalovirus-associated numbered over 150. Across donors, presence/absence analyses took sequencing depth to be roughly uniform.

Germline V CDR1 and CDR2: SEHNR, FQNEAQ (reference sequence). The CDR3 has 16 amino acids. The V gene end was trimmed by 1 base and the J gene end by 5 bases; junction bases not matched to a gene: 7. Sequenced material: PBMCs. The chain uses TRBV7-9 and TRBJ2-1; 8 bases align to TRBD2. This sequence was found in a man aged 50-60 years in good health and CMV-seronegative. CDR3 DNA sequence: TGTGCCAGCAGCTTAGTGGGCGGGAGGCACGACAATGAGCAGTTCTTC. It translates to CASSLVGGRHDNEQFF.